Listed below are T cell receptor beta chains from one sample, sequenced in a study of cytomegalovirus exposure and HLA in healthy donors. TCRdb's table, derived via immunoSEQ multiplex PCR, lists solely in-frame clones and lacks some. Here the sample spans approximately 300,000 clones, around 86% being singletons. The source material was PBMCs. These receptors all stem from a woman aged 18-29 years in good health and CMV-seronegative. Each CDR3 is given with its conserved first and last residue. Fields, in order: V gene, J gene, clone size, D gene, CDR3 protein, CDR3 DNA. A D gene is named only where the DNA matches it firmly. Expanded clones are given a class, and other clones once, few, many or no size at all.

TRBV7-3	TRBJ1-1	NA	TRBD1	CASSSGTVNTEAFF	TGTGCCAGCAGCTCGGGGACAGTCAACACTGAAGCTTTCTTT
TRBV27	TRBJ2-2	NA	TRBD2	CASSKLAESTGELFF	TGTGCCAGCAGTAAACTAGCGGAGTCGACCGGGGAGCTGTTTTTT
TRBV28	TRBJ2-1	NA	NA	CASSSVPKPEQFF	TGTGCCAGCAGTTCTGTCCCTAAGCCTGAGCAGTTCTTC
TRBV5-6	TRBJ1-1	NA	NA	CASSASETMNTEAFF	TGTGCCAGCAGCGCGAGCGAAACTATGAACACTGAAGCTTTCTTT
TRBV9	TRBJ1-5	NA	TRBD1	CASSVRGQNSNQPQHF	TGTGCCAGCAGCGTAAGGGGACAGAATAGCAATCAGCCCCAGCATTTT
TRBV6-5	TRBJ2-2	NA	TRBD2	CASSLWEGLASGELFF	TGTGCCAGCAGTTTATGGGAGGGACTAGCTTCCGGGGAGCTGTTTTTT
TRBV7-2	TRBJ2-3	NA	TRBD2	CASSQGGTSQTRDTQYF	TGTGCCAGCAGCCAAGGAGGGACTAGCCAGACGCGAGATACGCAGTATTTT
TRBV7-2	TRBJ1-5	NA	NA	CASSLEEDQPQHF	TGTGCCAGCAGCTTAGAAGAGGATCAGCCCCAGCATTTT
TRBV11-2	TRBJ2-1	NA	NA	CASRRHSSYNEQFF	TGTGCCAGCAGACGACATAGCTCCTACAATGAGCAGTTCTTC
TRBV6-1	TRBJ2-7	NA	NA	CASSEVDRSWEQYF	TGTGCCAGCAGTGAAGTGGACAGAAGTTGGGAGCAGTACTTC
TRBV28	TRBJ2-2	NA	NA	CASSLMGPGELFF	TGTGCCAGCAGTTTGATGGGGCCCGGGGAGCTGTTTTTT
TRBV10-3	TRBJ2-5	NA	NA	CAISQGIETQYF	TGTGCCATCAGTCAGGGTATAGAGACCCAGTACTTC
TRBV16	TRBJ2-1	NA	NA	CASSRSPSGNEQFF	TGTGCCAGCAGCCGCTCGCCCTCGGGGAATGAGCAGTTCTTC
TRBV9	TRBJ2-5	NA	TRBD1	CASSPTGPGETQYF	TGTGCCAGCAGCCCGACAGGGCCTGGAGAGACCCAGTACTTC
TRBV6-5	TRBJ1-2	once	NA	CASSYSEVGYGYTF	TGTGCCAGCAGTTACTCGGAGGTCGGCTATGGCTACACCTTC